The clone carrying this T cell receptor beta chain was detected ten times or more. TCRdb reanalysed the RT-PCR reads using MiXCR and keeps one entry per CDR3 protein. The data contain over 400,000 distinct CDR3 sequences, around 15% of them singletons. The CDR3 covers 13 residues. Deletions cut 0 bases from V and 3 bases from J, with 0 bases between. Germline V lookup: CDR1 SEHNR, CDR2 FQNEAQ (reference sequence). This record belongs to a study of patients and donors after allogeneic stem cell transplantation. The sample comprised blood, either unsorted or a sorted T cell fraction (not recorded which). The genes are TRBV7-9 and TRBJ2-6, with D unclear. This TCR derives from a human donor who was either an allogeneic HSCT recipient or a stem cell or donor lymphocyte infusion donor (not recorded which). It is not recorded whose cells these are; they may come from a transplant donor. The CDR3 protein is CASSLAGANVLTF. The CDR3 DNA reads as TGTGCCAGCAGCTTAGCTGGGGCCAACGTCCTGACTTTC.